This TCR beta chain came from a study of T cells in Graves' hyperthyroidism and ophthalmopathy. Diagnoses were made from clinical symptoms, serum measures (thyroxine and TRAb), thyroid ultrasound and orbital computed tomography. RNA transcripts yielded amplified TCR beta CDR3 regions. TCR CDR3 underwent first-round RT-PCR with the HTBI primer set. TCRdb independently ran MiXCR on the multiplex PCR reads; one entry per CDR3 protein. The sample gives more than 500,000 distinct CDR3 sequences, 40% to 50% of which show up once; about two fifths is in the top ten. Study-wide points: Researchers found most expanded thyroid clonotypes above 0.001 in blood as well. Patients with ophthalmopathy were separated from those with stable hyperthyroidism by a 13 V-J model.

Many counts were recorded for this clonotype. Its specificity is unknown. The sample was peripheral blood or thyroid tissue (not recorded which). The receptor was isolated from an adult woman with Graves' disease, either hyperthyroidism or ophthalmopathy (not recorded which).

The DNA of the CDR3 is TGCAGTGGGGGTCTTCACTACGAGCAGTACTTC. Its protein is CSGGLHYEQYF. The chain employs TRBV20-1 and TRBJ2-7, with D unclear. The CDR3 is 11 amino acids. The germline V gene encodes CDR1 DFQATT and CDR2 SNEGSKA (reference sequence). Deletions cut 7 bases from V and 3 bases from J, with 10 bases between.